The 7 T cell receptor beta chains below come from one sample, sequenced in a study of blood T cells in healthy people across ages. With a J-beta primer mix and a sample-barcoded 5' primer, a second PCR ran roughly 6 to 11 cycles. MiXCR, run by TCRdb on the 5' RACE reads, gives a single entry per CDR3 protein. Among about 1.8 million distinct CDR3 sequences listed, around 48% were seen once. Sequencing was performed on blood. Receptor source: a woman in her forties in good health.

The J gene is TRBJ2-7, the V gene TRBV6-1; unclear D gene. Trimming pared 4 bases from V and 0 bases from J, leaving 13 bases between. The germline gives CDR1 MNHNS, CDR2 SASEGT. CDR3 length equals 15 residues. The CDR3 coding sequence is TGTGCCAGCAGTGCCAGTACGGTACTCTCCTACGAGCAGTACTTC. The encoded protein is CASSASTVLSYEQYF.

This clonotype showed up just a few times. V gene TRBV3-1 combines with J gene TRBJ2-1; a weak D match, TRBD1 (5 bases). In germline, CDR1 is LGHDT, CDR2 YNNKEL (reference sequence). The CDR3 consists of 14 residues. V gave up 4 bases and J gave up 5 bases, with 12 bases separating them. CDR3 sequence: CASSLPTANNEQFF. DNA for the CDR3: TGTGCCAGCAGCCTACCGACAGCTAACAATGAGCAGTTCTTC.

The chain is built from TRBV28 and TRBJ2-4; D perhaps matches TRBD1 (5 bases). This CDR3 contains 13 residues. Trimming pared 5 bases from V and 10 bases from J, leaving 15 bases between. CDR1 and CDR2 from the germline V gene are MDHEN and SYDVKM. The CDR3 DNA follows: TGTGCCAGCAGTGCCCTCACAGGTACTATTCAGTACTTC. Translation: CASSALTGTIQYF.

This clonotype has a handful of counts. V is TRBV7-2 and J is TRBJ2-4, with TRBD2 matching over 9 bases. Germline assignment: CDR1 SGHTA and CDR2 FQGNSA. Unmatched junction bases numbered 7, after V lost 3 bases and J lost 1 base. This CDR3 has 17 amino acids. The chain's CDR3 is CASSFSGGRGAKNIQYF. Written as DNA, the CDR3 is TGTGCCAGCAGCTTTAGCGGGGGCAGAGGGGCCAAAAACATTCAGTACTTC.

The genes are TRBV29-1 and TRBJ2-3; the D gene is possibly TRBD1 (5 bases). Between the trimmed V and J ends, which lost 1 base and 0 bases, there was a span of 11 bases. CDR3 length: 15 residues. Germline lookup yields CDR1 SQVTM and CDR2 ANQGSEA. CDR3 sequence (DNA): TGCAGCGTTGAAGGTGGTAGGGGCAGCACAGATACGCAGTATTTT. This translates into CSVEGGRGSTDTQYF.

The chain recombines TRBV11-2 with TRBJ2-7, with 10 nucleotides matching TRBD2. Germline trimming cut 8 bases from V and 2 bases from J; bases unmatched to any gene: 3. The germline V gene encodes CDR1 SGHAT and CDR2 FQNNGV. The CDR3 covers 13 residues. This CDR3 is CASASGGTYEQYF. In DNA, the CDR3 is TGTGCCAGCGCTAGCGGGGGTACCTACGAGCAGTACTTC.

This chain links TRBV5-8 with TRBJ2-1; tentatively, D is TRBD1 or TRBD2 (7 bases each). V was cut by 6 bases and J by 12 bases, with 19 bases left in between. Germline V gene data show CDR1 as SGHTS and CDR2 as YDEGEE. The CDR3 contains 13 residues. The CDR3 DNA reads TGTGCCAGCAATCCCAGGGGGGGCGTTTTGCAGTTCTTC. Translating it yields CASNPRGGVLQFF.